The present T cell receptor (beta chain) was sequenced within a study of blood T cell repertoires in COVID-19. Across the study: There were acute and convalescent COVID-19 samples, and they came from the United States, Italy and Spain. T cells, B-cell-depleted T cells, or PBMCs provided the cDNA or gDNA that served as material.

The CDR3 extends over 15 amino acids. V was pared by 0 bases and J by 0 bases, with 6 bases between. Germline CDR1 reads MNHEY; CDR2 reads SMNVEV (reference sequence). Original processing methods: The assay estimated nucleated cells by amplifying reference gene primers. Method: immunoSEQ multiplex PCR; TCRdb's copy keeps in-frame clones and lacks some. V and J calls and clone size are given by that table; D and trimming were obtained from the DNA. Of about 150,000 clones in the sample, approximately 82% were seen once. Sequencing was carried out using peripheral blood. The V call is TRBV27, the J call TRBJ2-1; no clear D gene. This TCR was sampled from a woman aged 50 to 60 in a cohort sampled during active or convalescent COVID-19. The CDR3 sequence: CASSLSYSSYNEQFF. CDR3 DNA: TGTGCCAGCAGTTTATCCTACAGCTCCTACAATGAGCAGTTCTTC.